The clone carrying this TCR beta chain was detected only a few times. The antigen is not known. An Oncomine TCR Beta short-read assay was used to sequence the DNA from cultured CD4+ T cells. TCRdb passed the PCR reads through MiXCR, listing each CDR3 protein once. The sample records about 13,000 distinct CDR3 sequences, 50% to 65% being singletons. The sample comes from a study of vaccination and CD4 T cells after COVID-19. Study summary: The stimulating agents, overlapping spike peptides, came from SARS-CoV-2, HCoV-NL63, HCoV-OC43 and HCoV-229E.

Germline loops: CDR1 DFQATT, CDR2 SNEGSKA (reference sequence). This CDR3 spans 15 amino acids. Trimming removed 0 bases at V and 2 bases at J, with 13 bases between. Findings of the study overall: Recorded median SARS-CoV-2-reactive clonotype numbers increased from approximately 21 to 38 without reaching significance. Sampling was limited to relatively few convalescent patients, with no early post-infection timepoints studied.

The treatment denotes: roughly ten-day PBMC culture with coronavirus spike peptide pools or control peptides (ViraFEST assay). The chain joins TRBV20-1 to TRBJ1-2; D call uncertain. The TCR comes from a human donor who had recovered from COVID-19. The sample comprised CD4+ T cells from blood, cultured in vitro. DNA of the CDR3: TGCAGTGCTAGAGATAGTGTGTACACGAACTATGGCTACACCTTC. The encoded protein is CSARDSVYTNYGYTF.